These 32 T cell receptor beta chains were all obtained from the same sample, sequenced in a study of blood T cells in healthy people across ages. Alongside a J-beta primer mix, a sample-barcoded 5' primer served in a second PCR lasting about 7 to 12 cycles. TCRdb re-called the 5' RACE reads through MiXCR, storing one row per CDR3 protein. The data show around 1.5 million distinct CDR3 sequences, with around two fifths seen just once and 7% to 9.5% held by the top ten. What was sequenced was blood. Every receptor here comes from a woman between 18 and 29 years old in good health.

V gene TRBV24-1 combines with J gene TRBJ2-1, with D maybe TRBD1 (6 bases). Germline V gives CDR1 KGHDR, CDR2 SFDVKD. CDR3 length equals 17 residues. V was pared by 3 bases and J by 4 bases, with 18 bases between. The CDR3, as DNA: TGTGCCACCAGTGATGGGGGCAGCAAATACAATTACAATGAGCAGTTCTTC. Its protein product is CATSDGGSKYNYNEQFF.

The CDR3 spells CASGLVEGGGRDTEAFF. The CDR3 DNA reads as TGTGCTAGTGGTTTGGTAGAGGGTGGGGGTCGGGACACTGAAGCTTTCTTT. The gene calls are TRBV12-5 and TRBJ1-1, with D maybe TRBD1 (5 bases). This CDR3 region has 17 residues. V was clipped by 0 bases and J by 3 bases, with 17 bases between them. Germline V lookup: CDR1 LGHNT, CDR2 FRNRAP.

The gene calls are TRBV2 and TRBJ2-3, with no clear D. Trimming stripped 5 bases from V and 4 bases from J, with 13 bases between. The CDR3 contains 14 residues. The germline gives CDR1 SNHLY, CDR2 FYNNEI. The CDR3 nucleotides are TGTGCCAGCAGTCCTGACGGCCTAGCAGATACGCAGTATTTT. It yields the protein CASSPDGLADTQYF.

The rearrangement links TRBV29-1 to TRBJ2-3; TRBD2 matches at 7 bases. The CDR3 has 15 amino acids. Germline CDR1 reads SQVTM; CDR2 reads ANQGSEA. V lost 3 bases and J lost 0; bases outside the gene matches: 6. CDR3 loop: CSVEGGSSSTDTQYF. The CDR3 DNA follows: TGCAGCGTTGAGGGCGGGAGCTCAAGCACAGATACGCAGTATTTT.

The CDR3 spells CASSEGAGQIYGQYF. CDR3 DNA: TGTGCCAGCAGTGAAGGGGCAGGACAAATCTATGGGCAGTACTTC. The chain couples TRBV2 to TRBJ2-5; weak D call: TRBD1 (5 bases). Per germline, CDR1 SNHLY and CDR2 FYNNEI. The CDR3 is 15 residues long. Deletions cut 1 base from V and 11 bases from J, with 20 bases between.

The chain links TRBV11-2 to TRBJ1-1, with D unresolved. The CDR3 has 14 residues. The germline V and J ends were trimmed by 3 bases and 0 bases, with 8 bases remaining between them. Germline CDR1 and CDR2: SGHAT and FQNNGV. The CDR3 DNA reads TGTGCCAGCAGCTTCTGGGCTTTGAACACTGAAGCTTTCTTT. Translating gives CASSFWALNTEAFF. The full variable domain, with the rest looked up from reference TRBV11-2 and TRBJ1-1, is EAGVAQSPRYKIIEKRQSVAFWCNPISGHATLYWYQQILGQGPKLLIQFQNNGVVDDSQLPKDRFSAERLKGVDSTLKIQPAKLEDSAVYLCASSFWALNTEAFFGQGTRLTVV.

This clonotype was counted at least ten times. This chain joins TRBV13 and TRBJ2-3; 13 bases map to TRBD2. The CDR3 is made up of 17 amino acids. The V gene's germline CDR1 is PRHDT and CDR2 FYEKMQ (reference sequence). Germline trimming cut 1 base from V and 3 bases from J; bases unmatched to any gene: 4. The CDR3 loop reads CASSLVGLAGVTDTQYF. DNA for the CDR3: TGTGCCAGCAGCTTAGTCGGACTAGCGGGGGTAACAGATACGCAGTATTTT.

This clonotype was found many times. The V call is TRBV7-3, the J call TRBJ1-2; TRBD1 agrees at 7 bases. Germline trimming cut 2 bases from V and 2 bases from J; bases unmatched to any gene: 2. Germline CDR1 and CDR2: SGHTA and FQGTGA. There are 14 residues in the CDR3. The CDR3, as DNA: TGTGCCAGCAGCTTAGGGACAGAAAACTATGGCTACACCTTC. Translation: CASSLGTENYGYTF.

The V and J genes are TRBV12-3 or TRBV12-4 and TRBJ2-1, with 9 bases lining up with TRBD1. There are 14 residues in the CDR3. After removal of 7 bases from V and 4 bases from J, the junction contained 5 bases not matched to a gene. CDR3 sequence (DNA): TGTGCCAGCACCCCGGGGACAGGGTACAATGAGCAGTTCTTC. Protein product: CASTPGTGYNEQFF.

This clonotype was found once. A clone one base away is much larger, so this may be a read error. The chain links TRBV5-6 to TRBJ2-6; 10 bases align to TRBD1. Germline lookup yields CDR1 SGHDT and CDR2 YYEEEE. The CDR3 totals 16 residues. The junction had 5 bases not matched to a gene; V was cut back by 7 bases and J by 1 base. The CDR3 DNA reads TGTGCCAGCGTTGACAGGGGGCTGTCTGGGGCCAACGTCCTGACTTTC. Protein: CASVDRGLSGANVLTF.

This sequence joins TRBV6-5 and TRBJ2-7, with D perhaps TRBD1 (5 bases). The CDR3 is made up of 15 amino acids. Germline V CDR1 and CDR2: MNHEY, SVGAGI. Deletions cut 2 bases from V and 1 base from J, with 12 bases between. CDR3 sequence (DNA): TGTGCCAGCAGTTACCGACAGACCCCGTCCTACGAGCAGTACTTC. Its protein product is CASSYRQTPSYEQYF.

This chain links TRBV6-2 or TRBV6-3 with TRBJ2-7, with D possibly TRBD2 on 5 matching bases. Looked up from germline, CDR1 is MNHEY and CDR2 is SVGEGT. Trimming took off 6 bases at V and 0 bases at J, with 12 bases between the two ends. The CDR3 spans 14 residues. Written as DNA, the CDR3 is TGTGCCAGCAGACCCCACGGGATCTCCTACGAGCAGTACTTC. Its translation: CASRPHGISYEQYF.

The table lists this clonotype with a few counts. V gene TRBV9 combines with J gene TRBJ2-7, with unresolved D. There are 16 residues in the CDR3. V was trimmed by 0 bases and J by 0 bases, leaving 13 bases between them. Germline CDR1 is SGDLS and CDR2 is YYNGEE. The CDR3 DNA reads TGTGCCAGCAGCGTAGGACCCACCTTTAGCTCCTACGAGCAGTACTTC. This encodes CASSVGPTFSSYEQYF.

J is TRBJ2-7 and V is TRBV15; D unresolved. Trimming shortened V by 1 base and J by 1 base, and 8 bases separated the two germline ends. This CDR3 comprises 14 residues. Germline values: CDR1 LNHNV, CDR2 YYDKDF (reference sequence). CDR3 in amino acids: CATSRVAASYEQYF. The CDR3 DNA reads TGTGCCACCAGCAGAGTGGCAGCGTCCTACGAGCAGTACTTC. Filled out from reference TRBV15 and TRBJ2-7, the complete variable domain reads DAMVIQNPRYQVTQFGKPVTLSCSQTLNHNVMYWYQQKSSQAPKLLFHYYDKDFNNEADTPDNFQSRRPNTSFCFLDIRSPGLGDTAMYLCATSRVAASYEQYFGPGTRLTVT.

The rearrangement links TRBV7-8 to TRBJ2-1, with 10 bases identical to TRBD2. The CDR3 loop spans 14 amino acids. V gave up 4 bases and J gave up 6 bases; unmatched junction bases: 3. CDR1 is SGHVS, CDR2 FQNEAQ, per germline. The CDR3 is CASSSAGGANEQFF. In nucleotides, the CDR3 is TGTGCCAGCAGCTCAGCGGGAGGGGCCAATGAGCAGTTCTTC.

This chain uses TRBV7-7 with TRBJ2-1; 11 bases line up with TRBD2. Gene TRBJ2-7 matches the end of the DNA better, so the J call may be wrong. The CDR3 consists of 18 residues. Germline V gene data show CDR1 as SSHAT and CDR2 as FNYEAQ (reference sequence). CDR3 amino acids: CASSWTSGSPSSYNEQYF. Here the CDR3 DNA reads TGTGCCAGCAGCTGGACTAGCGGGTCTCCTAGCTCCTACAATGAGCAGTACTTC.

This clonotype was counted a single time. The chain combines TRBV5-1 with TRBJ2-3; 9 nucleotides line up with TRBD2. After removal of 3 bases from V and 3 bases from J, the junction contained 5 bases not matched to a gene. This CDR3 has 15 amino acids. Per the germline V gene, CDR1 is SGHRS and CDR2 is YFSETQ. CDR3 amino acids: CASSSSGVPTDTQYF. CDR3 coding DNA: TGCGCCAGCAGCTCTAGCGGGGTTCCAACAGATACGCAGTATTTT. The whole variable domain, remainder taken from reference TRBV5-1 and TRBJ2-3, is KAGVTQTPRYLIKTRGQQVTLSCSPISGHRSVSWYQQTPGQGLQFLFEYFSETQRNKGNFPGRFSGRQFSNSRSEMNVSTLELGDSALYLCASSSSGVPTDTQYFGPGTRLTVL.

About this clonotype itself: At one end the junction does not follow the germline gene, possibly because of a read error. This chain joins TRBV4-1 and TRBJ2-1, with 15 bases that match TRBD2. Germline loops: CDR1 MGHRA, CDR2 YSYEKL. The CDR3 length is 20 residues. The CDR3 here is CASSEETRTSGGDPYNEQFF. The DNA of the CDR3 is TGCGCCAGCAGCGAAGAGACCAGGACTAGCGGGGGGGACCCCTACAATGAGCAGTTCTTC.

This clonotype was seen only a few times. This chain links TRBV3-1 with TRBJ2-3; 8 nucleotides align to TRBD2. Per germline, CDR1 LGHDT and CDR2 YNNKEL (reference sequence). J lost 0 bases, V lost 5 bases, and 4 bases had no gene match. The CDR3 sequence is 15 residues long. The CDR3 DNA reads TGTGCCAGCAGCGAGCGGGGGACTAGCACAGATACGCAGTATTTT. Its translation is CASSERGTSTDTQYF.

This clonotype has a count of ten or more. This chain joins TRBV6-1 and TRBJ1-2; D not resolved. V lost 4 bases, J lost 3 bases, and 3 bases lay in between. The CDR3 contains 11 residues. Germline V gene sequence: CDR1 MNHNS, CDR2 SASEGT. Written as DNA, the CDR3 is TGTGCCAGCAGTGCCTACTATGGCTACACCTTC. This codes for CASSAYYGYTF.

This clonotype has a count of ten or more. The chain employs TRBV10-3 and TRBJ2-5; possibly TRBD1 or TRBD2 for D (6 bases each). This CDR3 comprises 13 residues. The V end lost 5 bases, the J end lost 5 bases, and 12 bases lay between the germline ends. Looked up from germline, CDR1 is ENHRY and CDR2 is SYGVKD. The CDR3, as DNA: TGTGCCATCAGTAAGGGGGGTACCGAGACCCAGTACTTC. It specifies CAISKGGTETQYF.

This clonotype was detected once. CDR3 region: CASTPLPGPSPADTQYF. As DNA, the CDR3 is TGTGCCAGCACCCCTCTCCCGGGACCGTCCCCAGCAGATACGCAGTATTTT. This chain connects TRBV7-9 to TRBJ2-3; D is possibly TRBD1 or TRBD2 (5 bases each). V was shortened by 7 bases and J by 4 bases, with 24 bases between the two germline ends. CDR3 size: 17 residues. Germline V CDR1 and CDR2: SEHNR, FQNEAQ (reference sequence). Using reference TRBV7-9 and TRBJ2-3 for the parts outside the CDR3, the full variable domain is DTGVSQNPRHKITKRGQNVTFRCDPISEHNRLYWYRQTLGQGPEFLTYFQNEAQLEKSRLLSDRFSAERPKGSFSTLEIQRTEQGDSAMYLCASTPLPGPSPADTQYFGPGTRLTVL.

The J gene is TRBJ1-2, the V gene TRBV20-1; 10 bases agree with TRBD1. CDR1 and CDR2 (germline): DFQATT, SNEGSKA (reference sequence). The V segment lost 3 bases and the J segment 3 bases; nucleotides outside the gene matches: 10. This CDR3 comprises 16 residues. CDR3 in DNA: TGCAGTGCTAGGGGGACAGGGGAATCCCAGTACTATGGCTACACCTTC. Translation: CSARGTGESQYYGYTF.

This clonotype was counted between two and nine times. The genes are TRBV2 and TRBJ2-3; no clear D. V lost 6 bases and J 5 bases, leaving 9 bases between the germline ends. This CDR3 has 12 amino acids. CDR1 SNHLY and CDR2 FYNNEI come from the germline V gene. CDR3 nucleotides: TGTGCCAGCAGGGTCCTCGGAGATACGCAGTATTTT. Protein sequence: CASRVLGDTQYF.

On this clonotype: This sequence may be a read error, since a much larger clone differs from it by one base. V gene TRBV6-2 or TRBV6-3 combines with J gene TRBJ2-3, with 10 bases identical to TRBD2. Germline V gives CDR1 MNHEY, CDR2 SVGEGT. This CDR3 is built from 18 residues. The CDR3 region is CAGSYNPASGSSTDTQYF. In nucleotides, the CDR3 is TGTGCCGGCAGTTACAATCCCGCTAGCGGGAGTTCCACAGATACGCAGTATTTT.

The chain joins TRBV6-5 to TRBJ1-2, with D tentatively TRBD1 (5 bases). V lost 7 bases and J lost 2, with 14 bases in between. The CDR3 runs to 14 residues. Germline V gene data show CDR1 as MNHEY and CDR2 as SVGAGI. In nucleotides, the CDR3 is TGTGCCAGCACCAAGGGGTCTCGGAACTATGGCTACACCTTC. This codes for CASTKGSRNYGYTF.

This clonotype was detected a few times. The chain couples TRBV29-1 to TRBJ1-2; D might be TRBD1 (5 bases). CDR3 length equals 15 residues. Germline V gives CDR1 SQVTM, CDR2 ANQGSEA. V lost 0 bases, J lost 0 bases, and 11 bases lay in between. The CDR3 sequence: CSVEDLQAPNYGYTF. The CDR3 bases are TGCAGCGTTGAAGATCTACAGGCTCCTAACTATGGCTACACCTTC.

The chain is built from TRBV12-3 or TRBV12-4 and TRBJ2-1; D is perhaps TRBD2 (6 bases). The CDR3 sequence is 12 residues long. Deletions cut 5 bases from V and 14 bases from J, with 16 bases between. The CDR3 coding sequence is TGTGCCAGCAGTCCGTCGACTAGAAGGGAGTTCTTC. This codes for CASSPSTRREFF.

The V and J genes are TRBV12-3 or TRBV12-4 and TRBJ2-3; perhaps TRBD2 as D (5 bases). This CDR3 contains 14 residues. Between the trimmed V and J ends, which lost 5 bases and 6 bases, there was a span of 15 bases. This chain's CDR3 is CASSPPLAADTQYF. The CDR3 DNA sequence: TGTGCCAGCAGTCCCCCCCTAGCTGCCGATACGCAGTATTTT.

As concerns this clonotype: Likely a read error: the CDR3 ends without its conserved phenylalanine or tryptophan. The J gene is TRBJ2-7, the V gene TRBV5-1, with TRBD2 as a possible D gene (5 bases). The J call may be in error: the DNA end matches TRBJ2-4 better. This CDR3 comprises 14 residues. CDR1 is SGHRS, CDR2 YFSETQ, per germline. The CDR3 DNA reads as TGCGCCAGCAGCTTGAAACTAGGGAACAACATTCAGTACCTC. Encoded protein: CASSLKLGNNIQYL.

This clonotype was found a few times. V is TRBV11-3 and J is TRBJ1-1; no clear D. Trimming shortened V by 1 base and J by 3 bases, and 12 bases separated the two germline ends. The CDR3 is made up of 15 amino acids. The germline V gene has CDR1 SGHNT and CDR2 YENEEA. The CDR3 DNA reads as TGTGCCAGCAGCTTAGGACCGGGGAGAGACACTGAAGCTTTCTTT. This encodes CASSLGPGRDTEAFF.

The chain links TRBV27 to TRBJ1-2, with 7 bases fitting TRBD1. The CDR3 loop spans 15 amino acids. J was trimmed by 1 base and V by 3 bases; bases with no gene match: 5. Germline V gives CDR1 MNHEY, CDR2 SMNVEV (reference sequence). This CDR3 is CASSFHAGGNYGYTF. The CDR3 DNA reads as TGTGCCAGCAGTTTCCATGCAGGGGGTAACTATGGCTACACCTTC.